The rows below give T cell receptor beta chains drawn from one sample of a study of blood T cell repertoires in COVID-19. Sequenced by immunoSEQ multiplex PCR; TCRdb stores in-frame clones only, minus some. The sample records under 150,000 clones, around 88% being singletons. The material sequenced was peripheral blood. These receptors came from a human donor in a cohort sampled during active COVID-19. Both conserved end residues are part of each CDR3. The D gene is left open where the match is weak. For some rows the clone size is stated as once, few or many, or as a class when expanded; others skip it.

j_call | v_call | clone_size | d_call | cdr3_aa | cdr3_nt
TRBJ1-2 | TRBV30 | - | - | CAWSAGGGYTF | TGTGCCTGGAGCGCCGGGGGGGGCTACACCTTC
TRBJ2-1 | TRBV5-6 | - | TRBD1 | CASSLYGTGANEQFF | TGTGCCAGCAGCTTGTATGGGACAGGGGCGAATGAGCAGTTCTTC
TRBJ2-7 | TRBV5-4 | - | TRBD1 | CASSLRGGQGAYEQYF | TGTGCCAGCAGCTTGAGGGGAGGACAGGGGGCCTACGAGCAGTACTTC
TRBJ1-1 | TRBV5-4 | - | TRBD1 | CASSLGGTALMNTEAFF | TGTGCCAGCAGCTTGGGGGGGACAGCCCTCATGAACACTGAAGCTTTCTTT
TRBJ2-7 | TRBV2 | - | TRBD2 | CASRRMGAGINEQYF | TGTGCCAGCAGGAGGATGGGAGCGGGGATCAACGAGCAGTACTTC
TRBJ2-5 | TRBV4-1 | - | - | CASSPHQGGETQYF | TGCGCCAGCAGCCCACACCAGGGAGGAGAGACCCAGTACTTC
TRBJ2-1 | TRBV7-9 | once | TRBD2 | CASSPRDYTLHEQFF | TGTGCCAGCAGCCCTCGGGACTATACTTTGCATGAGCAGTTCTTC
TRBJ2-7 | TRBV27 | - | TRBD1 | CASKRGLEEQYF | TGTGCCAGCAAAAGGGGGCTGGAAGAGCAGTACTTC
TRBJ2-7 | TRBV5-4 | - | TRBD2 | CASSPAGGRAYEQYF | TGTGCCAGCAGCCCGGCGGGGGGTAGGGCCTACGAGCAGTACTTC
TRBJ2-7 | TRBV7-2 | once | - | CASSLVGDIDEQYF | TGTGCCAGCAGCTTAGTAGGGGACATAGACGAGCAGTACTTC
TRBJ2-3 | TRBV6-2/TRBV6-3 | - | TRBD2 | CASSFGTTLDTQYF | TGTGCCAGCAGTTTTGGGACTACTCTAGATACGCAGTATTTT